This T cell receptor beta chain was identified in a study of blood T cell repertoires in COVID-19. Study summary: Sample material is recorded as cDNA or gDNA derived from T cells, B-cell-depleted T cells, or PBMCs.

Data came from immunoSEQ multiplex PCR; TCRdb stores just in-frame clones and leaves some out. The data show tens of thousands of clones, 89% seen once. This TCR derives from a man aged 60-69 years with COVID-19, enrolled during active disease. Material: peripheral blood.

The CDR3 loop is CASARQGSEAFF. CDR3 nucleotide sequence: TGCGCCAGCGCGAGGCAGGGTTCTGAAGCTTTCTTT. The chain joins TRBV5-1 to TRBJ1-1; perhaps TRBD1 as D (5 bases). The CDR3 has 12 residues. Trimming shortened V by 7 bases and J by 6 bases, and 13 bases separated the two germline ends. The V gene's germline CDR1 is SGHRS and CDR2 YFSETQ.